The clone carrying this T cell receptor beta chain was counted ten times or more. The data stem from a study of blood T cell repertoires in COVID-19. Study-level background: Sites across the United States, Italy and Spain contributed samples from acute and convalescent COVID-19. The analysed material was cDNA or gDNA that came from T cells, B-cell-depleted T cells, or PBMCs.

Authors' methods: The authors estimated nucleated cell counts from reference gene primer amplification. Data came from immunoSEQ multiplex PCR; TCRdb stores just in-frame clones and leaves some out. That table gives V, J and clone size, and the DNA gave D and trimming. In the table there are about 190,000 clones, approximately 73% of which are singletons. Those who participated ranged in age from roughly 18 to 89 years and resided in 24 US areas. Material: PBMCs or T cells enriched from blood (not recorded which). This TCR was recovered from a woman between 45 and 60 years old with acute COVID-19.

This chain's CDR3 is CASSLSSGDEQYV. The CDR3 DNA reads TGTGCCAGCAGCTTGTCTTCCGGGGACGAGCAGTACGTC. The chain combines TRBV5-6 with TRBJ2-7, with a tentative D call TRBD2 (5 bases). Trimming left V 1 base short and J 5 bases short, with 10 bases between. CDR3 length: 13 residues. From germline, CDR1 is SGHDT and CDR2 YYEEEE.